These 25 T cell receptor beta chains originate from one sample sequenced in a study of control samples from healthy donors and cancer patients. Assay: immunoSEQ multiplex PCR; the TCRdb copy retains only in-frame clones and omits some. The sample yields 150,000 or so clones, 75% to 95% seen once. The material sequenced was blood. These receptors were collected from a man aged 18 to 30 in good health.

V usage is TRBV5-4 and J usage is TRBJ2-3; 8 nucleotides align to TRBD2. V trimming: 0 bases; J trimming: 4 bases; junction bases outside the gene matches: 4. The germline V gene has CDR1 SGHNT and CDR2 YYREEE (reference sequence). The CDR3 is made up of 15 amino acids. CDR3 sequence: CASSLVGLVPDTQYF. The CDR3 DNA reads TGTGCCAGCAGCTTGGTGGGACTAGTTCCAGATACGCAGTATTTT.

V and J are TRBV10-3 and TRBJ2-4; 11 bases line up with TRBD2. Germline CDR1 and CDR2: ENHRY and SYGVKD. V dropped 0 bases and J dropped 12; count of bases not matched to a gene: 13. This CDR3 has 17 residues. The CDR3, as DNA: TGTGCCATCAGTGAGTCGCTACTAGCGGGGGCCCGAGGTACTCAGTACTTC. Its protein product is CAISESLLAGARGTQYF.

The V call is TRBV6-2 or TRBV6-3, the J call TRBJ2-3; no reliable D call. Germline V gene lookup returns CDR1 MNHEY and CDR2 SVGEGT. Trimming stripped 7 bases from V and 0 bases from J, with 23 bases between. The CDR3 contains 18 residues. CDR3 nucleotides: TGTGCCAGCACCCCCCCCCAAGGTGAACAGCTAAGCACAGATACGCAGTATTTT. It yields the protein CASTPPQGEQLSTDTQYF.

The chain employs TRBV19 and TRBJ2-7; weak D call: TRBD2 (5 bases). V was cut by 6 bases and J by 1 base, with 19 bases left in between. The CDR3 has 16 amino acids. Germline V lookup: CDR1 LNHDA, CDR2 SQIVND (reference sequence). CDR3 nucleotide sequence: TGTGCCAGTAGGATACCCCCCCGGACGGGGTCCTACGAGCAGTACTTC. Translated: CASRIPPRTGSYEQYF. The entire variable domain, with the rest obtained from reference TRBV19 and TRBJ2-7, is as follows: DGGITQSPKYLFRKEGQNVTLSCEQNLNHDAMYWYRQDPGQGLRLIYYSQIVNDFQKGDIAEGYSVSREKKESFPLTVTSAQKNPTAFYLCASRIPPRTGSYEQYFGPGTRLTVT.

This chain's CDR3 is CASKPARHFTDTQYF. The DNA for the CDR3 is TGTGCCAGTAAGCCCGCCAGGCACTTCACAGATACGCAGTATTTT. The chain recombines TRBV19 with TRBJ2-3, with D unresolved. With 7 bases removed from V and 2 bases from J, the gap between germline ends came to 16 bases. The CDR3 sequence is 15 residues long. The germline CDR1 and CDR2 sequences are LNHDA and SQIVND (reference sequence). The full variable domain, with the rest looked up from reference TRBV19 and TRBJ2-3, is DGGITQSPKYLFRKEGQNVTLSCEQNLNHDAMYWYRQDPGQGLRLIYYSQIVNDFQKGDIAEGYSVSREKKESFPLTVTSAQKNPTAFYLCASKPARHFTDTQYFGPGTRLTVL.

The chain recombines TRBV5-1 with TRBJ2-2; TRBD2 matches at 14 bases. With 0 bases clipped from V and 8 bases from J, the junction kept 9 bases outside the gene matches. Germline values: CDR1 SGHRS, CDR2 YFSETQ. This CDR3 is 18 amino acids long. DNA for the CDR3: TGCGCCAGCAGCTTGGCCCTGGGACTAGCGGGGGCCGAGGGGGAGCTGTTTTTT. This gives the protein CASSLALGLAGAEGELFF.

This chain connects TRBV10-3 to TRBJ1-1; unclear D gene. The CDR3 has 15 residues. Germline lookup yields CDR1 ENHRY and CDR2 SYGVKD. Deletions cut 3 bases from V and 1 base from J, with 12 bases between. The CDR3, as DNA: TGTGCCATCAGTGACCCAGTGGGAGCGAACACTGAAGCTTTCTTT. It specifies CAISDPVGANTEAFF.

This rearrangement joins TRBV5-6 to TRBJ2-5; either TRBD1 or TRBD2 may supply D (6 bases each). The germline V gene has CDR1 SGHDT and CDR2 YYEEEE. The V end was cut by 4 bases, the J end by 7 bases, with 17 bases between. The CDR3 spans 14 residues. In DNA form, the CDR3 reads TGTGCCAGCAGCCCTGACCCCAAGGGGGGGACCCAGTACTTC. Its translation: CASSPDPKGGTQYF.

The chain links TRBV6-5 to TRBJ2-5; TRBD1 aligns across 9 bases. V lost 0 bases and J lost 3; bases outside the gene matches: 5. This CDR3 spans 16 amino acids. Germline values: CDR1 MNHEY, CDR2 SVGAGI. The CDR3: CASSYSRTGAKETQYF. CDR3 sequence (DNA): TGTGCCAGCAGTTACTCGAGGACAGGGGCAAAAGAGACCCAGTACTTC.

J is TRBJ1-1 and V is TRBV7-9; 7 nucleotides align to TRBD1. CDR3 length: 14 residues. Germline V gene data show CDR1 as SEHNR and CDR2 as FQNEAQ (reference sequence). With V trimmed by 5 bases and J by 3 bases, 6 bases remained unmatched. CDR3 nucleotide sequence: TGTGCCAGCAGCGAGGCCGACAGGGACACTGAAGCTTTCTTT. It specifies CASSEADRDTEAFF.

The chain combines TRBV5-1 with TRBJ2-4; no clear D gene. Per germline, CDR1 SGHRS and CDR2 YFSETQ. CDR3 size: 11 residues. V lost 7 bases, J lost 8 bases, and 10 bases lay in between. The CDR3 DNA reads TGCGCCAGCGCGGAATATGACATTCAGTACTTC. This encodes CASAEYDIQYF.

CDR3 sequence: CASSLGWLAGAYSYEQYF. In DNA form, the CDR3 reads TGTGCCAGCAGCTTAGGATGGCTAGCGGGGGCCTACTCCTACGAGCAGTACTTC. The V call is TRBV11-2, the J call TRBJ2-7; TRBD2 matches 10 bases. The length of the CDR3 is 18 residues. The germline CDR1 and CDR2 sequences are SGHAT and FQNNGV. V gave up 1 base and J gave up 0 bases; unmatched junction bases: 9. The variable domain in full, with the rest retrieved from reference TRBV11-2 and TRBJ2-7, is EAGVAQSPRYKIIEKRQSVAFWCNPISGHATLYWYQQILGQGPKLLIQFQNNGVVDDSQLPKDRFSAERLKGVDSTLKIQPAKLEDSAVYLCASSLGWLAGAYSYEQYFGPGTRLTVT.

In this sample, this clone turned up once. This CDR3 is also generated by other DNA sequences in the sample. The V call is TRBV7-9, the J call TRBJ2-5; D may be TRBD1 or TRBD2 (6 bases each). Germline CDR1 reads SEHNR; CDR2 reads FQNEAQ (reference sequence). V dropped 5 bases and J dropped 4 bases, with 11 bases sitting between them. The CDR3 has 13 amino acids. The CDR3 here is CASSRGLAETQYF. The CDR3 DNA sequence: TGTGCCAGCAGCCGGGGGCTAGCAGAGACCCAGTACTTC.

The V and J genes are TRBV4-3 and TRBJ2-5; 10 bases map to TRBD2. This CDR3 spans 16 amino acids. V shed 0 bases, J shed 5 bases, and the junction held 6 bases outside the gene matches. Germline V gene lookup returns CDR1 LGHNA and CDR2 YSLEER. The CDR3 protein is CASSQDQRGGLETQYF. CDR3 nucleotide sequence: TGCGCCAGCAGCCAAGATCAGCGGGGGGGCCTGGAGACCCAGTACTTC.

The genes are TRBV7-9 and TRBJ2-3; no clear D. The CDR3 is made up of 13 amino acids. V shed 5 bases and J shed 6 bases, with 12 bases lying between them. Germline lookup yields CDR1 SEHNR and CDR2 FQNEAQ (reference sequence). CDR3 residues: CASSPIHVDTQYF. The CDR3 DNA is TGTGCCAGCAGCCCAATACACGTGGATACGCAGTATTTT.

The V call is TRBV30, the J call TRBJ2-6; D remains unclear. The CDR3 extends over 14 amino acids. V dropped 6 bases and J dropped 0 bases, with 9 bases sitting between them. Germline CDR1 reads GTSNPN; CDR2 reads SVGIG (reference sequence). CDR3 in amino acids: CACDGSSGANVLTF. In DNA, the CDR3 is TGTGCCTGTGACGGAAGCTCTGGGGCCAACGTCCTGACTTTC.

The chain joins TRBV6-1 to TRBJ1-2; no clear D gene. The V end lost 2 bases, the J end lost 6 bases, and 7 bases lay between the germline ends. CDR3 size: 12 residues. Looked up from germline, CDR1 is MNHNS and CDR2 is SASEGT. This CDR3 reads CASSERGDGYTF. In DNA, the CDR3 is TGTGCCAGCAGTGAACGCGGGGATGGCTACACCTTC.

CDR3 coding DNA: TGTGCCTGGAGTGACACCTACGAGCAGTACTTC. Translated, it gives CAWSDTYEQYF. The genes are TRBV30 and TRBJ2-7; D call uncertain. The CDR3 runs to 11 residues. Trimming cost V 1 base and J 2 bases, with 3 bases left between them. Germline V gene data show CDR1 as GTSNPN and CDR2 as SVGIG (reference sequence).

The count of this clone is one. This rearrangement joins TRBV4-1 to TRBJ1-2; 7 bases map to TRBD1. The V gene end was trimmed by 4 bases and the J gene end by 3 bases; junction bases not matched to a gene: 11. CDR3 size: 16 residues. Germline values: CDR1 MGHRA, CDR2 YSYEKL. This CDR3 reads CASSPTRQGSYYGYTF. The CDR3 nucleotides are TGCGCCAGCAGCCCGACCCGACAGGGCTCGTACTATGGCTACACCTTC.

This chain uses TRBV7-9 with TRBJ2-1; TRBD1 is a possible D gene (6 bases). The V end lost 2 bases, the J end lost 9 bases, and 14 bases lay between the germline ends. CDR3 length: 14 amino acids. In germline, CDR1 is SEHNR, CDR2 FQNEAQ (reference sequence). CDR3 in DNA: TGTGCCAGCAGCTTATTGGACAGTTACGGTGAGCAGTTCTTC. Amino acid sequence: CASSLLDSYGEQFF.

This chain uses TRBV5-1 with TRBJ2-1, with 7 nucleotides matching TRBD1. The CDR3 is 14 residues long. The J segment lost 6 bases and the V segment lost 2 bases, leaving 5 bases of the junction unmatched. Germline assignment: CDR1 SGHRS and CDR2 YFSETQ. The CDR3 DNA reads as TGCGCCAGCAGCTTAGGGACAGCCGGCAATGAGCAGTTCTTC. It encodes CASSLGTAGNEQFF.

Here the CDR3 DNA reads TGTGCCAGAGGGGATAGCGCCTACGAGCAGTACTTC. It is translated as CARGDSAYEQYF. This chain joins TRBV2 and TRBJ2-7; D possibly uses TRBD1 or TRBD2 (5 bases each). V was pared by 9 bases and J by 2 bases, with 11 bases between. The germline CDR1 and CDR2 sequences are SNHLY and FYNNEI. This CDR3 comprises 12 residues.

This chain uses TRBV30 with TRBJ1-5; 7 bases align to TRBD1. V gave up 3 bases and J gave up 7 bases; unmatched junction bases: 3. This CDR3 is 12 amino acids long. The germline V gene encodes CDR1 GTSNPN and CDR2 SVGIG (reference sequence). DNA for the CDR3: TGTGCCTGGAGGCAGGGGGACCAGCCCCAGCATTTT. Translation: CAWRQGDQPQHF.

The chain is built from TRBV14 and TRBJ1-2, with no clear D. The CDR3 sequence is 15 residues long. The germline V gene has CDR1 SGHDN and CDR2 FVKESK. Trimming pared 0 bases from V and 7 bases from J, leaving 15 bases between. In DNA, the CDR3 is TGTGCCAGCAGCCAAGATGGACTGCTCGGCCGTGGCTACACCTTC. It encodes CASSQDGLLGRGYTF.

The chain links TRBV7-9 to TRBJ2-5; 7 bases agree with TRBD1. Trimming cost V 3 bases and J 5 bases; bases outside gene matches: 12. Germline V gives CDR1 SEHNR, CDR2 FQNEAQ (reference sequence). CDR3 length equals 16 residues. Here the CDR3 DNA reads TGTGCCAGCAGCTTGGGATTACAGGGGTCAGGGGAGACCCAGTACTTC. It translates to CASSLGLQGSGETQYF.